The 30 T cell receptor beta chains in this list originate from one sample, sequenced in a study of CD8 T cells in Susac syndrome. A quantity of about 0.5 to 1 ug RNA underwent reverse transcription using random hexamers. One entry per CDR3 protein, called by TCRdb with MiXCR from the immunoSEQ multiplex PCR reads. This table holds more than 250,000 distinct CDR3 sequences, 92% found once. The source material was CD4+ T cells from PBMCs. The receptors were sampled from a human donor with multiple sclerosis.

V and J are TRBV12-3 or TRBV12-4 and TRBJ1-1; 8 nucleotides align to TRBD1. The ends lost 4 bases at V and 8 bases at J; junction bases unmatched: 6. CDR3 length: 13 residues. The CDR3 coding sequence is TGTGCCAGCAGTTCCCCCGGACAGGGCGAAGCTTTCTTT. Translated, it gives CASSSPGQGEAFF.

CDR3 in DNA: TGCAGTGCTCCCGGGGGGGTTACCTACGAGCAGTACTTC. Its translation: CSAPGGVTYEQYF. This chain links TRBV20-1 with TRBJ2-7; 8 bases map to TRBD2. CDR3 size: 13 residues. Unmatched junction bases numbered 5, after V lost 5 bases and J lost 2 bases. Per germline, CDR1 DFQATT and CDR2 SNEGSKA (reference sequence).

In this sample, this clonotype turned up once. The genes are TRBV5-1 and TRBJ1-3, with D hard to call. Germline V gene sequence: CDR1 SGHRS, CDR2 YFSETQ. The CDR3 is 16 amino acids. V lost 0 bases to trimming and J lost 0 bases, with 10 bases between them. Written as DNA, the CDR3 is TGCGCCAGCAGCTTGGCCCCAGGCTTCTCTGGAAACACCATATATTTT. Translating it yields CASSLAPGFSGNTIYF.

This clonotype showed up just a few times. The J gene is TRBJ2-1, the V gene TRBV24-1; TRBD1 is a possible D gene (6 bases). From germline, CDR1 is KGHDR and CDR2 SFDVKD. V was clipped by 4 bases and J by 0 bases, with 15 bases between them. This CDR3 comprises 17 residues. CDR3: CATSDPGQPSSYNEQFF. CDR3 sequence (DNA): TGTGCCACCAGTGACCCCGGACAGCCATCCTCCTACAATGAGCAGTTCTTC.

This clonotype occurred once. This sequence joins TRBV12-3 or TRBV12-4 and TRBJ1-2; the match to TRBD1 covers 8 bases. V was pared by 5 bases and J by 10 bases, with 9 bases of the junction left unmatched. There are 13 residues in the CDR3. CDR3 DNA: TGTGCCAGCAGTCCCAGGACAGGGTTTGCCTACACCTTC. Its protein product is CASSPRTGFAYTF.

The CDR3 DNA sequence: TGCAGTGTGATCGGGACAGGGAGTAACACCTTC. It is translated as CSVIGTGSNTF. The chain is built from TRBV20-1 and TRBJ1-2; 9 bases are shared with TRBD1. J was trimmed by 12 bases and V by 7 bases; bases with no gene match: 9. Germline assignment: CDR1 DFQATT and CDR2 SNEGSKA (reference sequence). CDR3 length: 11 amino acids.

CDR3 DNA sequence: TGTGCCATCAGTGAGTCGCGCGGGGAGCCGGGCGCTAACTATGGCTACACCTTC. This gives the protein CAISESRGEPGANYGYTF. The chain combines TRBV10-3 with TRBJ1-2, with no clear D. The V gene's germline CDR1 is ENHRY and CDR2 SYGVKD. The V and J ends lost 0 bases and 0 bases respectively, with 17 bases between them. The CDR3 length is 18 residues.

J is TRBJ1-1 and V is TRBV9; 12 nucleotides line up with TRBD1. CDR3 length equals 15 residues. Trimming at V came to 4 bases and at J to 5 bases, leaving 6 bases not matched to a gene. The germline V gene has CDR1 SGDLS and CDR2 YYNGEE. As DNA, the CDR3 is TGTGCCAGCAGCCCCGGGACAGGGGGCATGACTGAAGCTTTCTTT. Translated: CASSPGTGGMTEAFF.

The chain uses TRBV6-6 and TRBJ2-1, with 7 bases matching TRBD2. Germline CDR1 MNHNY, CDR2 SVGAGI (reference sequence). The CDR3 is 15 amino acids. The V and J ends lost 2 bases and 0 bases, in that order; junction bases with no gene match: 1. The CDR3 region is CASSYGGGSYNEQFF. In DNA, the CDR3 is TGTGCCAGCAGTTACGGGGGGGGCTCCTACAATGAGCAGTTCTTC.

This chain connects TRBV19 to TRBJ2-1; TRBD2 matches at 7 bases. V shed 5 bases and J 0 bases; nucleotides not matched to a gene: 4. Germline assignment: CDR1 LNHDA and CDR2 SQIVND (reference sequence). This CDR3 comprises 15 residues. CDR3 sequence: CASSGKRGSYNEQFF. The CDR3 nucleotides read TGTGCCAGTAGTGGTAAGCGGGGCTCCTACAATGAGCAGTTCTTC.

This clonotype was recorded only once. This chain links TRBV7-9 with TRBJ2-3; D perhaps matches TRBD1 (6 bases). The CDR3 length is 16 residues. Looked up from germline, CDR1 is SEHNR and CDR2 is FQNEAQ (reference sequence). Trimming removed 0 bases from V and 0 bases from J, with 10 bases in between. In nucleotides, the CDR3 is TGTGCCAGCAGCTTAGCCAGGGGCCAAAGCACAGATACGCAGTATTTT. Its protein is CASSLARGQSTDTQYF.

The V and J genes are TRBV6-2 or TRBV6-3 and TRBJ2-1; D possibly corresponds to TRBD2 (5 bases). V was clipped by 4 bases and J by 0 bases, with 28 bases between them. CDR3 length equals 21 residues. From germline, CDR1 is MNHEY and CDR2 SVGEGT. Here the CDR3 DNA reads TGTGCCAGCAGTTTCCCCCCCGGAGGCGCCGACTCGCTTAGCTCCTACAATGAGCAGTTCTTC. Protein: CASSFPPGGADSLSSYNEQFF.

Of note for this clonotype: An end of the junction differs from the germline gene, which may be a read error. V and J are TRBV30 and TRBJ2-1; 11 bases are a match to TRBD2. CDR3 length equals 11 residues. Looked up from germline, CDR1 is GTSNPN and CDR2 is SVGIG (reference sequence). The CDR3 DNA reads as TGTGCCTGGTCTGCTAGCGGGAGGACCGCGTTC. Translating it yields CAWSASGRTAF. Using reference TRBV30 and TRBJ2-1 for the parts outside the CDR3, the full variable domain is SQTIHQWPATLVQPVGSPLSLECTVEGTSNPNLYWYRQAAGRGLQLLFYSVGIGQISSEVPQNLSASRPQDRQFILSSKKLLLSDSGFYLCAWSASGRTAFGPGTRLTVL.

The rearrangement uses TRBV20-1 and TRBJ2-2; 8 bases agree with TRBD1. V was pared by 3 bases and J by 5 bases, with 5 bases of the junction left unmatched. CDR3 length equals 14 residues. CDR1 and CDR2 (germline): DFQATT, SNEGSKA (reference sequence). CDR3 sequence (DNA): TGCAGTGCTAGGGAGACAGGGGTAACCGGGGAGCTGTTTTTT. Amino acids: CSARETGVTGELFF.

The chain joins TRBV18 to TRBJ2-3; D possibly corresponds to TRBD1 (6 bases). The CDR3 has 16 amino acids. Germline CDR1 reads KGHSH; CDR2 reads LQKENI. V gave up 6 bases and J gave up 0 bases, with 16 bases separating them. This CDR3 reads CASSLDRTSSTDTQYF. The CDR3 bases are TGTGCCAGCTCCCTCGACAGGACCTCTAGCACAGATACGCAGTATTTT.

The genes are TRBV30 and TRBJ1-1; D remains unclear. The ends were cut back, 1 base at V and 2 bases at J, with 8 bases in the middle. The CDR3 is 13 amino acids. CDR1 and CDR2 (germline): GTSNPN, SVGIG (reference sequence). CDR3 amino acids: CAWSANRNTEAFF. CDR3 bases: TGTGCCTGGAGTGCCAACAGAAACACTGAAGCTTTCTTT.

The V call is TRBV18, the J call TRBJ1-1; 7 nucleotides match TRBD1. The CDR3 contains 15 residues. CDR1 and CDR2 (germline): KGHSH, LQKENI. With 4 bases clipped from V and 5 bases from J, the junction kept 10 bases outside the gene matches. In DNA form, the CDR3 reads TGTGCCAGCTCACAACTCCAGGGGGAGAATACTGAAGCTTTCTTT. It codes for CASSQLQGENTEAFF. The full variable domain, its missing parts supplied by reference TRBV18 and TRBJ1-1, is NAGVMQNPRHLVRRRGQEARLRCSPMKGHSHVYWYRQLPEEGLKFMVYLQKENIIDESGMPKERFSAEFPKEGPSILRIQQVVRGDSAAYFCASSQLQGENTEAFFGQGTRLTVV.

The chain employs TRBV4-1 and TRBJ2-6; a possible D gene is TRBD1 (6 bases). V was clipped by 3 bases and J by 4 bases, with 13 bases between them. CDR3 length equals 16 residues. Germline CDR1 is MGHRA and CDR2 is YSYEKL. CDR3 DNA: TGCGCCAGCAGCCAGCCACAGGGTTCGGGGGCCAACGTCCTGACTTTC. Its translation: CASSQPQGSGANVLTF.

V gene TRBV19 combines with J gene TRBJ1-5; 11 bases are shared with TRBD1. Germline assignment: CDR1 LNHDA and CDR2 SQIVND (reference sequence). The CDR3 runs 16 residues. Trimming cost V 2 bases and J 7 bases; bases outside gene matches: 7. The CDR3 region is CASSIRRDRGVQPQHF. DNA of the CDR3: TGTGCCAGTAGTATACGACGGGACAGGGGGGTACAGCCCCAGCATTTT.

V is TRBV18 and J is TRBJ1-3; maybe TRBD1 (5 bases). The ends were cut back, 0 bases at V and 0 bases at J, with 12 bases in the middle. Germline CDR1 and CDR2: KGHSH and LQKENI. CDR3 size: 17 residues. In DNA, the CDR3 is TGTGCCAGCTCACCACCCTCGACAGCGAACTCTGGAAACACCATATATTTT. This sequence encodes CASSPPSTANSGNTIYF.

This chain uses TRBV21-1 with TRBJ1-1; the table's D gene call, TRBD1, was not cross checked with the DNA. TRBV21-1 is recorded as a pseudogene. The CDR3 has 14 amino acids. In DNA, the CDR3 is TGTGCCAGCAGCCTGCCCCGGCCTGACACTGAAGCTTTCTTT. It translates to CASSLPRPDTEAFF.

The chain uses TRBV9 and TRBJ1-2; a possible D gene is TRBD1 (5 bases). The CDR3 covers 16 residues. The germline gives CDR1 SGDLS, CDR2 YYNGEE. V was cut by 2 bases and J by 2 bases, with 16 bases left in between. CDR3 in amino acids: CASSVGGLPQNYGYTF. As DNA, the CDR3 is TGTGCCAGCAGCGTTGGGGGTCTACCTCAAAACTATGGCTACACCTTC.

V and J are TRBV12-3 or TRBV12-4 and TRBJ1-2; 8 bases are shared with TRBD1. The CDR3 contains 15 residues. The trim removed 6 bases at V and 6 bases at J, leaving 12 bases unmatched. CDR3 sequence (DNA): TGTGCCAGCAGCCCGGACAGGGTAGTGCGAAATGGCTACACCTTC. Its translation: CASSPDRVVRNGYTF.

The V and J genes are TRBV12-3 or TRBV12-4 and TRBJ1-2; no definite D call. The CDR3 covers 19 residues. Trimming removed 3 bases at V and 4 bases at J, with 27 bases between. CDR3 region: CASSFRSPAIDLYFYGYTF. The CDR3 DNA reads as TGTGCCAGCAGTTTCCGGTCACCCGCGATCGACCTTTATTTCTATGGCTACACCTTC.

The chain recombines TRBV20-1 with TRBJ1-1, with D unclear. Looked up from germline, CDR1 is DFQATT and CDR2 is SNEGSKA (reference sequence). This CDR3 region has 15 residues. The germline V and J ends were trimmed by 0 bases and 2 bases, with 13 bases remaining between them. Here the CDR3 DNA reads TGCAGTGCTAGAGATAGAGTCGGTTTAAACACTGAAGCTTTCTTT. Protein product: CSARDRVGLNTEAFF.

This sequence joins TRBV5-4 and TRBJ2-2; D may be TRBD2 (6 bases). CDR1 and CDR2 (germline): SGHNT, YYREEE (reference sequence). This CDR3 comprises 17 residues. V gave up 4 bases and J gave up 6 bases, with 22 bases separating them. The CDR3 nucleotides are TGTGCCAGCAGCCCCCCCGGCGCGTTGGGGGGAGCCGGGGAGCTGTTTTTT. Its protein is CASSPPGALGGAGELFF.

The chain is built from TRBV12-3 or TRBV12-4 and TRBJ2-5; D unresolved. Trimming removed 3 bases at V and 3 bases at J, with 8 bases between. This CDR3 has 13 residues. The CDR3, as DNA: TGTGCCAGCAGTTTTGGGTCTGAAGAGACCCAGTACTTC. Protein: CASSFGSEETQYF.

The genes are TRBV4-2 and TRBJ2-1; 7 bases fit TRBD1. CDR3 length: 15 amino acids. J was trimmed by 5 bases and V by 4 bases; bases with no gene match: 8. Germline-derived CDR1 and CDR2 are LGHNA and YNFKEQ. The CDR3 here is CASSRIDRANNEQFF. DNA of the CDR3: TGTGCCAGCAGCCGCATCGACAGGGCGAACAATGAGCAGTTCTTC.

The genes are TRBV6-1 and TRBJ1-2; D gene unclear. This CDR3 has 14 amino acids. Germline loops: CDR1 MNHNS, CDR2 SASEGT. V gave up 2 bases and J gave up 4 bases, with 11 bases separating them. CDR3 sequence (DNA): TGTGCCAGCAGTGAATTGGGGAAAGGCTATGGCTACACCTTC. This encodes CASSELGKGYGYTF.

The V and J genes are TRBV12-3 or TRBV12-4 and TRBJ2-5, with D maybe TRBD2 (6 bases). The germline V and J ends were trimmed by 3 bases and 0 bases, with 14 bases remaining between them. This CDR3 spans 16 amino acids. The CDR3: CASSLGDSPYQETQYF. DNA for the CDR3: TGTGCCAGCAGTTTGGGGGACTCTCCGTACCAAGAGACCCAGTACTTC.